The clone carrying this T cell receptor (beta chain) was found many times. Ligated cDNA underwent four rounds of PCR with nested alpha and beta constant region primers and SP2. TCRdb reprocessed the UMI-ligation and nested PCR reads via MiXCR and lists one record per CDR3 protein. There are fewer than 30,000 distinct CDR3 sequences in the sample; 4% to 6.5% occur only once, and around 7% lies in the top ten. Germline values: CDR1 SGHNT, CDR2 YENEEA. The CDR3 extends over 17 amino acids. With V trimmed by 0 bases and J by 8 bases, 9 bases remained unmatched. The sample is drawn from a study of naive and memory T cell subsets. The library had UMIs added by 3' ligation of an oligonucleotide to TCR cDNA.

Specimen: blood. The J gene is TRBJ2-1, the V gene TRBV11-3, with TRBD2 matching 11 bases. The sequence was collected from an adult in good health. The DNA for the CDR3 is TGTGCCAGCAGCTTAGACCTTCTAGCGGGAGGCAGGGATGAGCAGTTCTTC. This gives the protein CASSLDLLAGGRDEQFF.